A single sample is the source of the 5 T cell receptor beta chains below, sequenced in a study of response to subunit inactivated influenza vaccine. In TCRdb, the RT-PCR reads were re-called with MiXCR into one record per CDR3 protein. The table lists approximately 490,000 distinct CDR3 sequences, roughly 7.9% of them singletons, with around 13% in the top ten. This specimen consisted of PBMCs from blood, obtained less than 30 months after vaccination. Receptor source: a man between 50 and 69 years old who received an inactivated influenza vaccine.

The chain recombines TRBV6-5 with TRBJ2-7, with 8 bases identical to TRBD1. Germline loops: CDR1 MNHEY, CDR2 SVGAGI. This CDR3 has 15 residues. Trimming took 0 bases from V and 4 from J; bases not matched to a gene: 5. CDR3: CASSYSTGERYEQYF. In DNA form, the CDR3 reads TGTGCCAGCAGTTACTCGACAGGGGAGAGGTACGAGCAGTACTTC.

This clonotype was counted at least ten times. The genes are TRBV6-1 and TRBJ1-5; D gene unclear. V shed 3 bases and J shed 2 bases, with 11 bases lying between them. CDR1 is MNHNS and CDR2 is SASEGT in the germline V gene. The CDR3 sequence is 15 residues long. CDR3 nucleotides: TGTGCCAGCAGTGAGGCACTTACAGGCAATCAGCCCCAGCATTTT. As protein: CASSEALTGNQPQHF.

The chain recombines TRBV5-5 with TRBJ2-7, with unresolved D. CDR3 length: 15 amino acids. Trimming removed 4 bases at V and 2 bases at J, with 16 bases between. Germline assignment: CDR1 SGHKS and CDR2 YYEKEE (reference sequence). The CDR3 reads CASSPDGGRTYEQYF. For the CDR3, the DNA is TGTGCCAGCAGCCCGGACGGCGGACGCACCTACGAGCAGTACTTC.

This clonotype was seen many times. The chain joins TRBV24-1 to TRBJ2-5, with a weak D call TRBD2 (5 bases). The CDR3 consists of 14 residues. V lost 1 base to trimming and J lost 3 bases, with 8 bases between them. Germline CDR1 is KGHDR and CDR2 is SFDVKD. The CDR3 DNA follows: TGTGCCACCAGTGATTTCTCCGGGGAAGAGACCCAGTACTTC. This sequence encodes CATSDFSGEETQYF.

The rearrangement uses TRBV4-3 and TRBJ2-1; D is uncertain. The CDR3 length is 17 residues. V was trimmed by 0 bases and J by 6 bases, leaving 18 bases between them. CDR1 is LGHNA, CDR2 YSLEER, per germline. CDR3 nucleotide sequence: TGCGCCAGCAGCCAAGAGGCGGCAGGAATTAAGGGCAATGAGCAGTTCTTC. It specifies CASSQEAAGIKGNEQFF.